This is a list of T cell receptor beta chains from one sample in a study of cytomegalovirus exposure and HLA in healthy donors. The method was immunoSEQ multiplex PCR; TCRdb's version includes in-frame clones alone and lacks a portion of them. The sample lists some 200,000 clones, around 70% occurring once. The source material was PBMCs. These receptors all stem from a man aged 40-49 years in good health and CMV-seropositive. CDR3s include the opening cysteine and the closing phenylalanine or tryptophan. Each record gives: J gene, V gene, D gene, clone size, CDR3 protein, CDR3 DNA. D genes are given only for firm matches. The size field is filled for only some rows; it gives once, few, many or a size class.

j_call: TRBJ1-1
v_call: TRBV5-6
d_call: .
clone_size: few
cdr3_aa: CASSLTDWNTEAFF
cdr3_nt: TGTGCCAGCAGCTTGACAGATTGGAACACTGAAGCTTTCTTT

j_call: TRBJ2-3
v_call: TRBV7-9
d_call: .
clone_size: .
cdr3_aa: CASSPFTSTDTQYF
cdr3_nt: TGTGCCAGCAGCCCGTTTACTAGCACAGATACGCAGTATTTT

j_call: TRBJ2-3
v_call: TRBV6-6
d_call: .
clone_size: .
cdr3_aa: CASSARGFGTDTQYF
cdr3_nt: TGTGCCAGCAGCGCCAGGGGTTTCGGCACAGATACGCAGTATTTT

j_call: TRBJ2-7
v_call: TRBV7-2
d_call: TRBD1
clone_size: .
cdr3_aa: CASSLDRGFYEQYF
cdr3_nt: TGTGCCAGCAGCTTAGACAGGGGATTTTACGAGCAGTACTTC

j_call: TRBJ1-1
v_call: TRBV10-2
d_call: .
clone_size: .
cdr3_aa: CASSFKGEGGGEAFF
cdr3_nt: TGCGCCAGCAGTTTCAAGGGGGAGGGCGGCGGTGAAGCTTTCTTT

j_call: TRBJ2-7
v_call: TRBV6-5
d_call: TRBD1
clone_size: .
cdr3_aa: CASSPRTGEQYF
cdr3_nt: TGTGCCAGCAGTCCGAGGACAGGAGAGCAGTACTTC

j_call: TRBJ1-5
v_call: TRBV7-9
d_call: TRBD1
clone_size: .
cdr3_aa: CASSLGGQGWRQPQHF
cdr3_nt: TGTGCCAGCAGCTTAGGTGGACAGGGGTGGCGTCAGCCCCAGCATTTT

j_call: TRBJ2-1
v_call: TRBV7-3
d_call: TRBD2
clone_size: .
cdr3_aa: CASSLSGGAYNEQFF
cdr3_nt: TGTGCCAGCAGCTTAAGTGGGGGGGCCTACAATGAGCAGTTCTTC

j_call: TRBJ2-1
v_call: TRBV7-6
d_call: TRBD1
clone_size: .
cdr3_aa: CASSFDRGSYNEQFF
cdr3_nt: TGTGCCAGCAGCTTTGACAGGGGATCCTACAATGAGCAGTTCTTC

j_call: TRBJ1-5
v_call: TRBV19
d_call: .
clone_size: .
cdr3_aa: CASSIDLAWGGNQPQHF
cdr3_nt: TGTGCCAGTAGTATAGACCTTGCGTGGGGGGGCAATCAGCCCCAGCATTTT

j_call: TRBJ1-2
v_call: TRBV6-1
d_call: TRBD1
clone_size: .
cdr3_aa: CASSERGQVSNYGYTF
cdr3_nt: TGTGCCAGCAGTGAACGGGGACAGGTTTCTAACTATGGCTACACCTTC

j_call: TRBJ2-1
v_call: TRBV18
d_call: TRBD2
clone_size: .
cdr3_aa: CASSPGTSSNEQFF
cdr3_nt: TGTGCCAGCTCTCCCGGGACTAGCTCCAATGAGCAGTTCTTC

j_call: TRBJ2-3
v_call: TRBV6-5
d_call: .
clone_size: .
cdr3_aa: CASRSQGLGGTQYF
cdr3_nt: TGTGCCAGCAGATCTCAGGGCCTAGGGGGTACGCAGTATTTT

j_call: TRBJ1-5
v_call: TRBV6-4
d_call: .
clone_size: .
cdr3_aa: CASSGGIDQPQHF
cdr3_nt: TGTGCCAGCAGTGGAGGGATCGATCAGCCCCAGCATTTT

j_call: TRBJ2-1
v_call: TRBV11-2
d_call: .
clone_size: few
cdr3_aa: CASSFGPAGNNEQFF
cdr3_nt: TGTGCCAGCAGCTTCGGCCCCGCGGGGAACAATGAGCAGTTCTTC

j_call: TRBJ2-3
v_call: TRBV14
d_call: .
clone_size: .
cdr3_aa: CASQGGYTDTQYF
cdr3_nt: TGTGCCAGCCAAGGGGGATACACAGATACGCAGTATTTT

j_call: TRBJ1-5
v_call: TRBV6-6
d_call: .
clone_size: few
cdr3_aa: CASSYSSWGDQPQHF
cdr3_nt: TGTGCCAGCAGTTACTCGTCCTGGGGGGACCAGCCCCAGCATTTT

j_call: TRBJ2-1
v_call: TRBV10-3
d_call: TRBD2
clone_size: .
cdr3_aa: CAISYTGTSGGSSEQFF
cdr3_nt: TGTGCCATCAGTTATACCGGGACTAGCGGGGGGTCTAGTGAGCAGTTCTTC

j_call: TRBJ2-3
v_call: TRBV2
d_call: TRBD1
clone_size: .
cdr3_aa: CATRQGENTDTQYF
cdr3_nt: TGTGCCACTCGACAGGGCGAGAACACAGATACGCAGTATTTT

j_call: TRBJ2-7
v_call: TRBV4-3
d_call: TRBD1
clone_size: .
cdr3_aa: CASSQNRGRYEQYF
cdr3_nt: TGCGCCAGCAGCCAAAACAGGGGGCGATACGAGCAGTACTTC

j_call: TRBJ2-7
v_call: TRBV7-9
d_call: .
clone_size: .
cdr3_aa: CASSLALVAEQYF
cdr3_nt: TGTGCCAGCAGCTTAGCCCTCGTGGCCGAGCAGTACTTC

j_call: TRBJ1-4
v_call: TRBV28
d_call: .
clone_size: .
cdr3_aa: CASSLEQENEKLFF
cdr3_nt: TGTGCCAGCAGTTTAGAACAGGAAAATGAAAAACTGTTTTTT

j_call: TRBJ2-7
v_call: TRBV6-6
d_call: .
clone_size: .
cdr3_aa: CASTLGPDARYEQYF
cdr3_nt: TGTGCCAGCACCCTGGGCCCTGATGCCCGCTACGAGCAGTACTTC

j_call: TRBJ1-2
v_call: TRBV19
d_call: .
clone_size: .
cdr3_aa: CARWTAPANYGYTF
cdr3_nt: TGTGCCAGATGGACAGCGCCAGCTAACTATGGCTACACCTTC

j_call: TRBJ1-1
v_call: TRBV5-5
d_call: .
clone_size: few
cdr3_aa: CASSLAQNTEAFF
cdr3_nt: TGTGCCAGCAGCTTGGCACAGAACACTGAAGCTTTCTTT

j_call: TRBJ2-5
v_call: TRBV2
d_call: .
clone_size: .
cdr3_aa: CASSAEETQYF
cdr3_nt: TGTGCCAGCAGTGCTGAAGAGACCCAGTACTTC

j_call: TRBJ2-3
v_call: TRBV9
d_call: .
clone_size: .
cdr3_aa: CASSAASAGATQYF
cdr3_nt: TGTGCCAGCAGCGCGGCTAGCGCTGGGGCTACGCAGTATTTT

j_call: TRBJ2-1
v_call: TRBV6-5
d_call: .
clone_size: .
cdr3_aa: CASRNPAGALEQFF
cdr3_nt: TGTGCCAGCCGTAACCCCGCGGGGGCGCTTGAGCAGTTCTTC

j_call: TRBJ2-7
v_call: TRBV9
d_call: .
clone_size: .
cdr3_aa: CASSVGLDSSYEQYF
cdr3_nt: TGTGCCAGCAGCGTAGGTCTAGATAGTTCCTACGAGCAGTACTTC

j_call: TRBJ2-7
v_call: TRBV6-1
d_call: TRBD1
clone_size: .
cdr3_aa: CASSEARGTGIYEQYF
cdr3_nt: TGTGCCAGCAGTGAAGCGCGAGGGACAGGGATCTACGAGCAGTACTTC

j_call: TRBJ2-7
v_call: TRBV7-9
d_call: .
clone_size: .
cdr3_aa: CASSPDTGGKQYF
cdr3_nt: TGTGCCAGCAGCCCAGACACGGGGGGCAAGCAGTACTTC

j_call: TRBJ2-2
v_call: TRBV6-5
d_call: .
clone_size: .
cdr3_aa: CASKSTDTGELFF
cdr3_nt: TGTGCCAGCAAGTCGACAGACACCGGGGAGCTGTTTTTT

j_call: TRBJ1-1
v_call: TRBV13
d_call: TRBD1
clone_size: many
cdr3_aa: CASSYLQGAMAFF
cdr3_nt: TGTGCCAGCAGCTACTTACAGGGGGCGATGGCTTTCTTT

j_call: TRBJ1-2
v_call: TRBV27
d_call: TRBD1
clone_size: .
cdr3_aa: CASRATGGHYGYTF
cdr3_nt: TGTGCCAGCAGGGCGACAGGGGGCCACTATGGCTACACCTTC

j_call: TRBJ2-1
v_call: TRBV15
d_call: TRBD2
clone_size: .
cdr3_aa: CATSRILADSYNEQFF
cdr3_nt: TGTGCCACCAGCAGAATTCTAGCGGATTCCTACAATGAGCAGTTCTTC

j_call: TRBJ2-1
v_call: TRBV9
d_call: .
clone_size: .
cdr3_aa: CASNRGVGRNNEQFF
cdr3_nt: TGTGCCAGCAACCGGGGAGTCGGGCGGAACAATGAGCAGTTCTTC

j_call: TRBJ2-2
v_call: TRBV5-4
d_call: .
clone_size: .
cdr3_aa: CASTPGPKGPPAGELFF
cdr3_nt: TGTGCCAGCACCCCAGGTCCCAAAGGCCCCCCCGCCGGGGAGCTGTTTTTT

j_call: TRBJ1-1
v_call: TRBV7-9
d_call: TRBD1
clone_size: once
cdr3_aa: CASSFGRQGGTAFF
cdr3_nt: TGTGCCAGCAGCTTTGGTCGACAGGGGGGAACAGCTTTCTTT

j_call: TRBJ2-7
v_call: TRBV11-2
d_call: TRBD1
clone_size: .
cdr3_aa: CASSSRGTGGGEQYF
cdr3_nt: TGTGCCAGCAGCTCGAGGGGGACAGGGGGAGGGGAGCAGTACTTC

j_call: TRBJ2-1
v_call: TRBV7-2
d_call: .
clone_size: few
cdr3_aa: CASSLDILNNEQFF
cdr3_nt: TGTGCCAGCAGCTTAGACATCCTTAACAATGAGCAGTTCTTC

j_call: TRBJ2-1
v_call: TRBV12-5
d_call: TRBD2
clone_size: .
cdr3_aa: CASGSSPPGLAYEQFF
cdr3_nt: TGTGCTAGTGGTTCGAGCCCACCGGGACTAGCCTATGAGCAGTTCTTC

j_call: TRBJ1-6
v_call: TRBV7-6
d_call: TRBD1
clone_size: few
cdr3_aa: CASSSDRVGNSPLHF
cdr3_nt: TGTGCCAGCAGCTCGGACAGGGTCGGGAATTCACCCCTCCACTTT

j_call: TRBJ1-2
v_call: TRBV27
d_call: TRBD1
clone_size: .
cdr3_aa: CASSSIPTGWNGYTF
cdr3_nt: TGTGCCAGCAGTTCCATACCGACAGGGTGGAATGGCTACACCTTC

j_call: TRBJ1-1
v_call: TRBV5-4
d_call: .
clone_size: .
cdr3_aa: CASSLGNQRTEASF
cdr3_nt: TGTGCCAGCAGCTTAGGAAACCAGAGGACTGAAGCTTCCTTT

j_call: TRBJ2-3
v_call: TRBV5-1
d_call: .
clone_size: .
cdr3_aa: CASSYDPEADTQYF
cdr3_nt: TGCGCCAGCAGCTACGACCCGGAGGCAGATACGCAGTATTTT

j_call: TRBJ2-7
v_call: TRBV2
d_call: .
clone_size: few
cdr3_aa: CASSTDSYEQYF
cdr3_nt: TGTGCCAGCAGCACCGACAGCTACGAGCAGTACTTC

j_call: TRBJ2-5
v_call: TRBV7-2
d_call: TRBD2
clone_size: .
cdr3_aa: CASSRGGPPETQYF
cdr3_nt: TGTGCCAGCAGCCGGGGGGGCCCGCCGGAGACCCAGTACTTC

j_call: TRBJ2-1
v_call: TRBV4-2
d_call: .
clone_size: .
cdr3_aa: CASSQALSGTYNEQFF
cdr3_nt: TGTGCCAGCAGCCAAGCACTTAGTGGTACCTACAATGAGCAGTTCTTC

j_call: TRBJ1-3
v_call: TRBV6-1
d_call: TRBD1
clone_size: once
cdr3_aa: CASSPHRGPGNTIYF
cdr3_nt: TGTGCCAGCAGTCCGCACAGGGGGCCTGGAAACACCATATATTTT

j_call: TRBJ1-5
v_call: TRBV9
d_call: .
clone_size: few
cdr3_aa: CASSPDGLPNQPQHF
cdr3_nt: TGTGCCAGCAGCCCCGATGGACTGCCCAATCAGCCCCAGCATTTT

j_call: TRBJ2-1
v_call: TRBV6-6
d_call: .
clone_size: .
cdr3_aa: CASSDSRGQFF
cdr3_nt: TGTGCCAGCAGTGACTCACGGGGACAGTTCTTC

j_call: TRBJ2-3
v_call: TRBV7-2
d_call: .
clone_size: .
cdr3_aa: CASTVDPGRVPDTQYF
cdr3_nt: TGTGCCAGCACCGTCGACCCTGGGCGGGTCCCAGATACGCAGTATTTT

j_call: TRBJ2-5
v_call: TRBV5-1
d_call: .
clone_size: .
cdr3_aa: CASSRGWVGQETQYF
cdr3_nt: TGCGCCAGCAGCAGGGGGTGGGTAGGGCAAGAGACCCAGTACTTC